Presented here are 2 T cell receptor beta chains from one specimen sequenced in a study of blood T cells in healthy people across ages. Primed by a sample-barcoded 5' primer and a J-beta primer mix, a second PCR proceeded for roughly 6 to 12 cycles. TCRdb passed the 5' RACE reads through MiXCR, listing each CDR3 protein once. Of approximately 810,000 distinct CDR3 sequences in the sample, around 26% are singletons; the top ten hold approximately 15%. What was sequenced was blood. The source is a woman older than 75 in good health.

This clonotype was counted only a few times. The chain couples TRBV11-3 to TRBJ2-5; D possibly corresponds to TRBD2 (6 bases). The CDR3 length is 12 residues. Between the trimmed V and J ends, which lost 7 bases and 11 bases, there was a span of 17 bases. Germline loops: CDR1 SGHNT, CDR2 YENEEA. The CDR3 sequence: CASMGGPNEQYF. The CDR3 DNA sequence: TGTGCCAGCATGGGGGGACCCAATGAGCAGTACTTC.

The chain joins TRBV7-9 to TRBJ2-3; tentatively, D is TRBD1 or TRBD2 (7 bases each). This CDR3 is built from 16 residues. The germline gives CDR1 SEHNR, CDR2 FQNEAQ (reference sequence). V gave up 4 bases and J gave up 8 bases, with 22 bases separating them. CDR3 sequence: CASSSGEGATRSTQYF. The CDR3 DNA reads TGTGCCAGCAGCTCCGGGGAGGGGGCCACAAGGAGTACGCAGTATTTT.